This T cell receptor beta chain originates from a study of blood T cell repertoires in COVID-19. For the study at large: Sources were T cells, B-cell-depleted T cells, or PBMCs; the material itself was cDNA or gDNA.

Data came from immunoSEQ multiplex PCR; TCRdb stores just in-frame clones and leaves some out. The table lists under 200,000 clones, around 90% of them singletons. This receptor was taken from a woman aged 60 to 75 who had recovered from COVID-19. Sample: peripheral blood.

The CDR3 DNA follows: TGCAGCGTTGGAGACACTCTAACTAATGAAAAACTGTTTTTT. Protein: CSVGDTLTNEKLFF. The chain recombines TRBV29-1 with TRBJ1-4; D unclear. V was trimmed by 4 bases and J by 1 base, leaving 10 bases between them. The germline gives CDR1 SQVTM, CDR2 ANQGSEA. The CDR3 is 14 amino acids.